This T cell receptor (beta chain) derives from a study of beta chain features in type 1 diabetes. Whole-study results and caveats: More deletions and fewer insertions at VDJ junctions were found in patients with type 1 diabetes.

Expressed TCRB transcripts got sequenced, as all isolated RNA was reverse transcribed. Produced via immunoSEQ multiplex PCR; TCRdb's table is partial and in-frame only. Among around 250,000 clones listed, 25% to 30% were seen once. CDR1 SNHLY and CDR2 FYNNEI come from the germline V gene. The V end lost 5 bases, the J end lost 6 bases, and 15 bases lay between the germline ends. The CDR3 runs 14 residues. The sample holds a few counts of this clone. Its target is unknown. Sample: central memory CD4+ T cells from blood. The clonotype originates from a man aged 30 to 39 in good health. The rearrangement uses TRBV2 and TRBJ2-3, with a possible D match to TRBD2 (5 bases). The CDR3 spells CASSPGYARDTQYF. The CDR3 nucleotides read TGTGCCAGCAGTCCGGGATACGCCCGGGATACGCAGTATTTT.